Shown below are 26 T cell receptor beta chains from a single sample sequenced in a study of blood T cell repertoires in COVID-19. The assay was immunoSEQ multiplex PCR, and TCRdb's table has in-frame clones only and misses some. The sample lists about 42,000 clones; roughly 80% were seen once. What was sequenced was peripheral blood. The receptor set was obtained from a man aged 50-60 years with active COVID-19.

V gene TRBV7-6 combines with J gene TRBJ2-1; 9 positions agree with TRBD2. The CDR3 is 15 amino acids. Germline trimming cut 1 base from V and 9 bases from J; bases unmatched to any gene: 7. Germline CDR1 SGHVS, CDR2 FNYEAQ. In DNA form, the CDR3 reads TGTGCCAGCAGCTTAGGCGGCGCGGGGGGGCTTGAGCAGTTCTTC. It is translated as CASSLGGAGGLEQFF.

This clone was observed a handful of times. V and J are TRBV5-5 and TRBJ1-5; maybe TRBD1 (6 bases). V lost 2 bases, J lost 9 bases, and 12 bases lay in between. Germline V gene data show CDR1 as SGHKS and CDR2 as YYEKEE (reference sequence). This CDR3 has 13 amino acids. The CDR3 loop reads CASSLQGHWPQHF. The CDR3 DNA is TGTGCCAGCAGCTTACAGGGCCATTGGCCCCAGCATTTT.

The chain carries TRBV6-5 and TRBJ1-1; maybe TRBD1 (5 bases). Trimming took 5 bases from V and 1 from J, leaving 11 bases between them. The CDR3 is 14 residues long. CDR1 is MNHEY, CDR2 SVGAGI, per germline. The CDR3, as DNA: TGTGCCAGCAGTCCCTTCGGGGGGAACACTGAAGCTTTCTTT. Its translation: CASSPFGGNTEAFF.

This clone was counted once. This chain joins TRBV2 and TRBJ2-5, with 9 bases identical to TRBD2. J gave up 5 bases and V 6 bases, and 7 bases lay outside the gene matches. Germline V gives CDR1 SNHLY, CDR2 FYNNEI. This CDR3 contains 14 residues. The CDR3 nucleotides read TGTGCCAGCAGCCAGCGGAGCGGGGGGGAGACCCAGTACTTC. This translates into CASSQRSGGETQYF.

The V and J genes are TRBV4-3 and TRBJ1-2; 12 bases match TRBD1. V lost 4 bases, J lost 8 bases, and 8 bases stayed unmatched. Germline V gene lookup returns CDR1 LGHNA and CDR2 YSLEER. The CDR3 runs 15 residues. CDR3: CASSPGTGGGYGYTF. The DNA of the CDR3 is TGCGCCAGCAGCCCGGGGACAGGGGGCGGGTACGGCTACACCTTC.

V gene TRBV28 combines with J gene TRBJ2-5; 7 bases fit TRBD1. The CDR3 has 12 amino acids. Germline V gene data show CDR1 as MDHEN and CDR2 as SYDVKM. V dropped 4 bases and J dropped 10; count of bases not matched to a gene: 6. As DNA, the CDR3 is TGTGCCAGCAGTTCCGACAGGGTGAACCAGTACTTC. This gives the protein CASSSDRVNQYF.

The chain has TRBV5-4 and TRBJ2-5, with 10 bases lining up with TRBD2. The length of the CDR3 is 15 residues. Germline V lookup: CDR1 SGHNT, CDR2 YYREEE (reference sequence). Germline trimming cut 0 bases from V and 5 bases from J; bases unmatched to any gene: 4. The CDR3 here is CASSLEAGGRETQYF. The CDR3 nucleotides are TGTGCCAGCAGCTTGGAAGCGGGAGGGCGGGAGACCCAGTACTTC. Full variable domain (remainder filled in from reference TRBV5-4 and TRBJ2-5): ETGVTQSPTHLIKTRGQQVTLRCSSQSGHNTVSWYQQALGQGPQFIFQYYREEENGRGNFPPRFSGLQFPNYSSELNVNALELDDSALYLCASSLEAGGRETQYFGPGTRLLVL.

This chain links TRBV7-3 with TRBJ2-1; D gene unclear. Germline values: CDR1 SGHTA, CDR2 FQGTGA. CDR3 length: 15 amino acids. The V end was cut by 6 bases, the J end by 5 bases, with 17 bases between. This CDR3 is CASSPTLGLNNEQFF. The CDR3 DNA sequence: TGTGCCAGCAGTCCTACCCTAGGCCTCAACAATGAGCAGTTCTTC. Filled out from reference TRBV7-3 and TRBJ2-1, the complete variable domain reads GAGVSQTPSNKVTEKGKYVELRCDPISGHTALYWYRQSLGQGPEFLIYFQGTGAADDSGLPNDRFFAVRPEGSVSTLKIQRTERGDSAVYLCASSPTLGLNNEQFFGPGTRLTVL.

This clone was found once. This chain joins TRBV5-4 and TRBJ1-2; a weak D match, TRBD1 (5 bases). This CDR3 contains 15 residues. Between the trimmed V and J ends, which lost 0 bases and 4 bases, there was a span of 13 bases. From germline, CDR1 is SGHNT and CDR2 YYREEE (reference sequence). The CDR3 nucleotides read TGTGCCAGCAGCTTGGAGATGGCAGGGCCCTATGGCTACACCTTC. It is translated as CASSLEMAGPYGYTF.

The V gene is TRBV6-4, the J gene TRBJ2-3; D ambiguous. The ends were cut back, 2 bases at V and 2 bases at J, with 8 bases in the middle. CDR3 length: 14 residues. Germline CDR1 is MRHNA and CDR2 is SNTAGT. The CDR3 region has the DNA TGTGCCAGCAGTGACAGGAGCTTCACAGATACGCAGTATTTT. Translating gives CASSDRSFTDTQYF.

The V gene is TRBV11-3, the J gene TRBJ1-1, with a weak D call TRBD1 (6 bases). Germline V gene sequence: CDR1 SGHNT, CDR2 YENEEA. The CDR3 runs to 14 residues. The V end lost 5 bases, the J end lost 4 bases, and 14 bases lay between the germline ends. The CDR3 protein is CASSDRQVRTEAFF. The CDR3 DNA is TGTGCCAGCAGCGACCGACAGGTACGCACTGAAGCTTTCTTT.

The chain has TRBV5-6 and TRBJ2-5; D is perhaps TRBD2 (5 bases). Trimming stripped 2 bases from V and 5 bases from J, with 10 bases between. CDR1 and CDR2 (germline): SGHDT, YYEEEE. The CDR3 consists of 13 residues. CDR3 region: CASSFQLAETQYF. As DNA, the CDR3 is TGTGCCAGCAGCTTCCAGTTAGCGGAGACCCAGTACTTC.

The V call is TRBV6-1, the J call TRBJ1-5, with 7 bases fitting TRBD1. The CDR3 loop spans 19 amino acids. Germline assignment: CDR1 MNHNS and CDR2 SASEGT. The junction had 14 bases not matched to a gene; V was cut back by 1 base and J by 2 bases. CDR3 loop: CASSEGASGGIRGNQPQHF. DNA of the CDR3: TGTGCCAGCAGTGAAGGTGCCTCAGGGGGGATTCGCGGCAATCAGCCCCAGCATTTT.

The genes are TRBV5-6 and TRBJ2-1; 8 positions agree with TRBD2. Germline V lookup: CDR1 SGHDT, CDR2 YYEEEE. CDR3 length equals 14 residues. The V gene end was trimmed by 6 bases and the J gene end by 1 base; junction bases not matched to a gene: 3. The CDR3, as DNA: TGTGCCAGCATCAAGCGGGGGTCCTACAATGAGCAGTTCTTC. This codes for CASIKRGSYNEQFF.

In its sample, this clone was seen a few times. The chain couples TRBV7-2 to TRBJ1-2; a possible D gene is TRBD1 (5 bases). Per the germline V gene, CDR1 is SGHTA and CDR2 is FQGNSA. This CDR3 spans 17 amino acids. Trimming left V 2 bases short and J 1 base short, with 17 bases between. As DNA, the CDR3 is TGTGCCAGCAGCTTATATTTTGGGGGGAGGGGTAACTATGGCTACACCTTC. Translated: CASSLYFGGRGNYGYTF. Variable domain in full (rest from reference TRBV7-2 and TRBJ1-2): GAGVSQSPSNKVTEKGKDVELRCDPISGHTALYWYRQSLGQGLEFLIYFQGNSAPDKSGLPSDRFSAERTGGSVSTLTIQRTQQEDSAVYLCASSLYFGGRGNYGYTFGSGTRLTVV.

V gene TRBV13 combines with J gene TRBJ1-2, with 9 bases fitting TRBD1. The CDR3 runs 14 residues. CDR1 PRHDT and CDR2 FYEKMQ come from the germline V gene (reference sequence). Unmatched junction bases numbered 7, after V lost 5 bases and J lost 6 bases. The DNA for the CDR3 is TGTGCCAGCAGCCCAGAGGACAGGGGAGATGGCTACACCTTC. Amino acids: CASSPEDRGDGYTF. The full variable domain, in which reference TRBV13 and TRBJ1-2 provide the parts outside the CDR3, is AAGVIQSPRHLIKEKRETATLKCYPIPRHDTVYWYQQGPGQDPQFLISFYEKMQSDKGSIPDRFSAQQFSDYHSELNMSSLELGDSALYFCASSPEDRGDGYTFGSGTRLTVV.

This chain connects TRBV7-6 to TRBJ2-1; 7 bases align to TRBD2. CDR1 and CDR2 (germline): SGHVS, FNYEAQ. The CDR3 is 15 amino acids. V trimming: 3 bases; J trimming: 7 bases; junction bases outside the gene matches: 9. The CDR3 spells CASSLVAGVGNEQFF. For the CDR3, the DNA is TGTGCCAGCAGCTTGGTTGCGGGAGTAGGAAATGAGCAGTTCTTC.

This clone was seen only once. The chain joins TRBV7-8 to TRBJ2-1; D is possibly TRBD2 (6 bases). Germline loops: CDR1 SGHVS, CDR2 FQNEAQ. V lost 3 bases and J 1 base, leaving 28 bases between the germline ends. The length of the CDR3 is 21 residues. The CDR3 sequence: CASSLRRAQLENRFSYNEQFF. The CDR3 region has the DNA TGTGCCAGCAGCTTGAGGAGGGCGCAGCTAGAGAATAGGTTTTCCTACAATGAGCAGTTCTTC.

This clone is medium-sized within its sample. CDR3 loop: CAGGTGNTIYF. The CDR3 DNA reads as TGTGCGGGGGGTACTGGAAACACCATATATTTT. The chain is built from TRBV11-2 and TRBJ1-3; a possible D gene is TRBD1 (5 bases). The length of the CDR3 is 11 residues. Germline CDR1 and CDR2: SGHAT and FQNNGV.

J is TRBJ2-1 and V is TRBV9; 13 bases match TRBD2. The CDR3 consists of 14 residues. Germline CDR1 is SGDLS and CDR2 is YYNGEE. Losses at the gene ends were 7 bases for V and 6 bases for J; bases not matched to a gene: 4. The CDR3 reads CASGLAGAPNEQFF. The CDR3 DNA reads TGTGCCAGCGGACTAGCGGGAGCCCCCAATGAGCAGTTCTTC. Combining the CDR3 with reference TRBV9 and TRBJ2-1 gives the whole variable domain DSGVTQTPKHLITATGQRVTLRCSPRSGDLSVYWYQQSLDQGLQFLIQYYNGEERAKGNILERFSAQQFPDLHSELNLSSLELGDSALYFCASGLAGAPNEQFFGPGTRLTVL.

This clone was seen a handful of times. The rearrangement links TRBV19 to TRBJ1-5; D unclear. Trimming pared 6 bases from V and 0 bases from J, leaving 6 bases between. This CDR3 spans 13 amino acids. CDR1 LNHDA and CDR2 SQIVND come from the germline V gene (reference sequence). The CDR3 DNA sequence: TGTGCCAGTAGCCTTAATAGCAATCAGCCCCAGCATTTT. Amino acids: CASSLNSNQPQHF. Full variable domain (rest looked up from reference TRBV19 and TRBJ1-5): DGGITQSPKYLFRKEGQNVTLSCEQNLNHDAMYWYRQDPGQGLRLIYYSQIVNDFQKGDIAEGYSVSREKKESFPLTVTSAQKNPTAFYLCASSLNSNQPQHFGDGTRLSIL.

This clone was picked up one time. Here the CDR3 reads CASSPRDRTSGANVLTF. The CDR3 region has the DNA TGTGCCAGCAGCCCGCGGGACAGAACATCTGGGGCCAACGTCCTGACTTTC. The J gene is TRBJ2-6, the V gene TRBV9; D is possibly TRBD1 (7 bases). Trimming left V 4 bases short and J 1 base short, with 15 bases between. Germline loops: CDR1 SGDLS, CDR2 YYNGEE. The CDR3 covers 17 residues.

The sample holds a few counts of this clone. The chain is built from TRBV5-1 and TRBJ1-2, with D possibly TRBD1 on 6 matching bases. V shed 4 bases and J shed 0 bases, with 13 bases lying between them. Germline V lookup: CDR1 SGHRS, CDR2 YFSETQ. This CDR3 contains 15 residues. In nucleotides, the CDR3 is TGCGCCAGCAGCCCTACAGGGCCCGCTAACTATGGCTACACCTTC. This translates into CASSPTGPANYGYTF.

This clone was detected many times. The V gene is TRBV7-6, the J gene TRBJ2-7; 8 bases map to TRBD1. Per the germline V gene, CDR1 is SGHVS and CDR2 is FNYEAQ. Unmatched junction bases numbered 7, after V lost 1 base and J lost 2 bases. CDR3 length: 16 residues. The CDR3 coding sequence is TGTGCCAGCAGCTTAGTAACAGGGGGTAACACCTACGAGCAGTACTTC. Its protein product is CASSLVTGGNTYEQYF.

This chain connects TRBV5-4 to TRBJ2-5; 10 bases match TRBD1. The CDR3 is made up of 15 amino acids. Losses at the gene ends were 3 bases for V and 4 bases for J; bases not matched to a gene: 6. CDR1 SGHNT and CDR2 YYREEE come from the germline V gene (reference sequence). CDR3 sequence (DNA): TGTGCCAGCAGCTACTGGGACAGGGGCGCAGAGACCCAGTACTTC. Translation gives CASSYWDRGAETQYF.

This sequence joins TRBV6-5 and TRBJ2-1, with D perhaps TRBD2 (6 bases). The CDR3 runs to 15 residues. Trimming shortened V by 5 bases and J by 4 bases, and 15 bases separated the two germline ends. From germline, CDR1 is MNHEY and CDR2 SVGAGI. Here the CDR3 reads CASSPLGGAYNEQFF. CDR3 in DNA: TGTGCCAGCAGTCCCCTCGGCGGGGCTTACAATGAGCAGTTCTTC.